The rows below give T cell receptor beta chains drawn from one sample of a study of T cell responses to AZD1222 COVID-19 vaccine. Profiled with immunoSEQ multiplex PCR; TCRdb holds only in-frame clones, not every one. The table lists about 70,000 clones, more than 75% of them singletons, with around 4.9% in the top ten. Sequencing was performed on peripheral blood, taken 28 days after the second dose of the MenACWY control vaccine. The origin of the receptors is an adult who received the MenACWY meningococcal vaccine as a control. The CDR3 runs from the conserved cysteine through the conserved F or W. D genes are given only for firm matches. Part of the rows lack a size; the others show once, few, many or a class for expanded clones.

>TRBJ1-1|NA|TRBV12-3/TRBV12-4|NA
CASSLRVNTEAFF
TGTGCCAGCAGTTTACGGGTGAACACTGAAGCTTTCTTT
>TRBJ1-1|NA|TRBV7-2|NA
CASSLALQNTEAFF
TGTGCCAGCAGCTTAGCCCTCCAGAACACTGAAGCTTTCTTT
>TRBJ1-5|NA|TRBV10-3|NA
CAISGDAREQPQHF
TGTGCCATCAGTGGGGACGCAAGGGAACAGCCCCAGCATTTT
>TRBJ1-2|NA|TRBV28|NA
CASSRYGYTF
TGTGCCAGCAGCAGGTATGGCTACACCTTC
>TRBJ2-1|NA|TRBV7-3|TRBD2
CASSSRGGNEQFF
TGTGCCAGCAGCTCCCGGGGGGGTAATGAGCAGTTCTTC
>TRBJ1-2|once|TRBV14|NA
CASSFMGYGYTF
TGTGCCAGCAGCTTTATGGGGTATGGCTACACCTTC
>TRBJ2-2|NA|TRBV12-3/TRBV12-4|NA
CASSFGHGELFF
TGTGCCAGCAGTTTCGGACACGGGGAGCTGTTTTTT
>TRBJ2-3|NA|TRBV12-3/TRBV12-4|NA
CASRTDGTDTQYF
TGTGCCAGCAGGACGGACGGCACAGATACGCAGTATTTT
>TRBJ2-6|NA|TRBV19|NA
CASSSPVPIPGGANVLTF
TGTGCCAGTAGTTCCCCCGTTCCTATCCCGGGGGGGGCCAACGTCCTGACTTTC
>TRBJ1-5|NA|TRBV18|NA
CASSLDSSNQPQHF
TGTGCCAGCTCACTCGACAGTAGTAATCAGCCCCAGCATTTT
>TRBJ1-5|NA|TRBV6-5|NA
CASSRGFRNQPQHF
TGTGCCAGCAGCCGAGGGTTCAGGAATCAGCCCCAGCATTTT
>TRBJ2-5|NA|TRBV4-3|TRBD1
CASSQDLGGGETQYF
TGCGCCAGCAGCCAAGATCTAGGGGGCGGAGAGACCCAGTACTTC
>TRBJ2-6|NA|TRBV19|NA
CASSRTAQRANVLTF
TGTGCCAGTAGTAGGACCGCTCAGCGGGCCAACGTCCTGACTTTC
>TRBJ2-1|NA|TRBV10-1|TRBD1
CASSMTGSGEQFF
TGCGCCAGCAGCATGACAGGGTCGGGTGAGCAGTTCTTC
>TRBJ2-1|NA|TRBV5-4|NA
CASSLADYFGFEQFF
TGTGCCAGCAGCTTGGCCGACTATTTTGGGTTTGAGCAGTTCTTC
>TRBJ1-1|once|TRBV28|NA
CATSQGLFPEAFF
TGTGCCACTTCGCAGGGGCTATTCCCTGAAGCTTTCTTT
>TRBJ2-7|NA|TRBV5-1|NA
CASSGQNEQYF
TGCGCCAGCAGCGGTCAGAACGAGCAGTACTTC
>TRBJ2-5|NA|TRBV2|TRBD1
CASSPLGQHQETQYF
TGTGCCAGCAGCCCTTTGGGACAGCACCAAGAGACCCAGTACTTC
>TRBJ2-1|NA|TRBV6-4|NA
CASSGVGEQFF
TGTGCCAGCAGTGGGGTGGGCGAGCAGTTCTTC
>TRBJ1-6|NA|TRBV5-1|NA
CASSLDGQGDVPLHF
TGCGCCAGCAGCTTGGATGGTCAGGGTGACGTACCCCTCCACTTT
>TRBJ2-1|NA|TRBV5-8|NA
CASSLGGSPYNEQFF
TGTGCCAGCAGCTTGGGAGGGTCACCATACAATGAGCAGTTCTTC
>TRBJ2-3|NA|TRBV7-2|NA
CASSLVGASTDTQYF
TGTGCCAGCAGCTTAGTAGGGGCTAGCACAGATACGCAGTATTTT
>TRBJ2-1|NA|TRBV7-9|TRBD2
CASSTSSGGWFF
TGTGCCAGCAGCACCTCTAGCGGGGGATGGTTCTTC
>TRBJ2-1|NA|TRBV19|NA
CASRSRAYEQFF
TGTGCCAGTCGATCCAGGGCCTATGAGCAGTTCTTC
>TRBJ1-4|NA|TRBV10-3|NA
CAISESGRQNEKLFF
TGTGCCATCAGTGAGTCGGGCAGACAAAATGAAAAACTGTTTTTT
>TRBJ2-7|NA|TRBV30|NA
CAWNGWGVSSYEQYF
TGTGCCTGGAATGGATGGGGGGTGAGCTCCTACGAGCAGTACTTC
>TRBJ2-3|few|TRBV5-5|TRBD2
CASSLLAGVADTQYF
TGTGCCAGCAGCCTGCTAGCGGGAGTGGCGGATACGCAGTATTTT
>TRBJ1-2|NA|TRBV3-1/TRBV3-2|TRBD1
CASSPTPGTGATNYGYTF
TGTGCCAGCAGCCCTACTCCCGGGACAGGGGCAACTAACTATGGCTACACCTTC
>TRBJ2-2|NA|TRBV10-1|NA
CASSESGLGAKMFF
TGCGCCAGCAGTGAGTCGGGACTCGGCGCGAAGATGTTTTTT
>TRBJ1-6|once|TRBV7-6|TRBD1
CASSPGTGIDNSPLHF
TGTGCCAGCAGCCCCGGGACAGGGATTGATAATTCACCCCTCCACTTT
>TRBJ2-2|NA|TRBV5-1|NA
CASYRAVGELFF
TGCGCCAGCTATCGGGCCGTCGGGGAGCTGTTTTTT
>TRBJ2-2|few|TRBV7-9|NA
CASSRRHRETNTGELFF
TGTGCCAGCAGCCGGAGGCACAGGGAGACGAACACCGGGGAGCTGTTTTTT
>TRBJ1-6|NA|TRBV6-2/TRBV6-3|TRBD1
CASSDGTGGTSWNSPLHF
TGTGCCAGCAGTGATGGGACAGGGGGCACCTCCTGGAATTCACCCCTCCACTTT
>TRBJ1-2|NA|TRBV11-2|TRBD1
CASSLGPGTGSYGYTF
TGTGCCAGCAGCTTAGGTCCCGGGACAGGGTCCTATGGCTACACCTTC
>TRBJ2-4|NA|TRBV18|NA
CASQPPVISGIQYF
TGTGCCAGTCAACCCCCCGTGATATCCGGCATTCAGTACTTC
>TRBJ2-7|NA|TRBV4-3|NA
CASSQRVSYEQYF
TGCGCCAGCAGCCAACGGGTCTCCTACGAGCAGTACTTC
>TRBJ2-7|NA|TRBV7-8|NA
CASSGGDRGPYEQYF
TGTGCCAGCAGCGGAGGGGATCGGGGACCCTACGAGCAGTACTTC
>TRBJ2-7|NA|TRBV5-6|NA
CASSLWAHYEQYF
TGTGCCAGCAGCTTGTGGGCCCACTACGAGCAGTACTTC
>TRBJ2-2|NA|TRBV14|NA
CASSQDRGTTGELFF
TGTGCCAGCAGCCAAGATAGGGGGACAACCGGGGAGCTGTTTTTT
>TRBJ1-6|NA|TRBV7-6|NA
CASSQERMDSPLHF
TGTGCCAGCAGCCAGGAGCGTATGGATTCACCCCTCCACTTT
>TRBJ2-5|NA|TRBV1|NA
CTSSPPLAGIKETQYF
TGCACCAGCAGCCCACCACTAGCGGGGATCAAAGAGACCCAGTACTTC
>TRBJ1-4|NA|TRBV3-1/TRBV3-2|NA
CASQDGANEKLFF
TGTGCCAGTCAGGACGGAGCTAATGAAAAACTGTTTTTT
>TRBJ2-1|NA|TRBV6-5|NA
CASRQGTYNEQFF
TGTGCCAGCAGACAGGGAACCTACAATGAGCAGTTCTTC
>TRBJ1-1|few|TRBV28|NA
CASRLGTEAFF
TGTGCCAGCCGGCTTGGCACTGAAGCTTTCTTT
>TRBJ1-4|NA|TRBV14|NA
CASTSKAGATNEKLFF
TGTGCCAGCACCTCAAAGGCAGGGGCAACTAATGAAAAACTGTTTTTT
>TRBJ2-3|NA|TRBV6-2/TRBV6-3|TRBD2
CASSYSGSGTSGTSSTDTQYF
TGTGCCAGCAGTTACTCGGGTTCCGGGACTAGCGGAACTTCTAGCACAGATACGCAGTATTTT
>TRBJ2-7|NA|TRBV19|NA
CASSIAGRENEQYF
TGTGCCAGTAGTATAGCGGGCAGGGAGAACGAGCAGTACTTC
>TRBJ2-1|NA|TRBV4-3|NA
CASSDGSYNEQFF
TGCGCCAGCAGCGACGGGAGCTACAATGAGCAGTTCTTC
>TRBJ2-2|NA|TRBV14|TRBD2
CASSQSREAPAYGELFF
TGTGCCAGCAGCCAATCGCGGGAGGCCCCCGCGTACGGGGAGCTGTTTTTT
>TRBJ2-5|NA|TRBV28|TRBD1
CASSLGTESQETQYF
TGTGCCAGCAGTTTAGGGACAGAGAGCCAAGAGACCCAGTACTTC